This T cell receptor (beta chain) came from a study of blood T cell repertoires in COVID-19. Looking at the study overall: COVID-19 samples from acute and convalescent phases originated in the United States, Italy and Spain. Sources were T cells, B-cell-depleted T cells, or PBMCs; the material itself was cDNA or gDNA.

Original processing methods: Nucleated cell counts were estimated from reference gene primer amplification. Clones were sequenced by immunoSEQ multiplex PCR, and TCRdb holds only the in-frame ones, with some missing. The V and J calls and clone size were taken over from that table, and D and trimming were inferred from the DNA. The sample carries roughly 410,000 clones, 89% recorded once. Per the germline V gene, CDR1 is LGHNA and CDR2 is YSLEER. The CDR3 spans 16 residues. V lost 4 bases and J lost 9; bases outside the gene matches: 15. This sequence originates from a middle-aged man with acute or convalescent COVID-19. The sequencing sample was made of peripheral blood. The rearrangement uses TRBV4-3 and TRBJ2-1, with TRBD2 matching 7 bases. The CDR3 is CASSPLSGGGAGEQFF. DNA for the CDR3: TGCGCCAGCAGCCCCCTTTCTGGCGGGGGAGCAGGTGAGCAGTTCTTC.